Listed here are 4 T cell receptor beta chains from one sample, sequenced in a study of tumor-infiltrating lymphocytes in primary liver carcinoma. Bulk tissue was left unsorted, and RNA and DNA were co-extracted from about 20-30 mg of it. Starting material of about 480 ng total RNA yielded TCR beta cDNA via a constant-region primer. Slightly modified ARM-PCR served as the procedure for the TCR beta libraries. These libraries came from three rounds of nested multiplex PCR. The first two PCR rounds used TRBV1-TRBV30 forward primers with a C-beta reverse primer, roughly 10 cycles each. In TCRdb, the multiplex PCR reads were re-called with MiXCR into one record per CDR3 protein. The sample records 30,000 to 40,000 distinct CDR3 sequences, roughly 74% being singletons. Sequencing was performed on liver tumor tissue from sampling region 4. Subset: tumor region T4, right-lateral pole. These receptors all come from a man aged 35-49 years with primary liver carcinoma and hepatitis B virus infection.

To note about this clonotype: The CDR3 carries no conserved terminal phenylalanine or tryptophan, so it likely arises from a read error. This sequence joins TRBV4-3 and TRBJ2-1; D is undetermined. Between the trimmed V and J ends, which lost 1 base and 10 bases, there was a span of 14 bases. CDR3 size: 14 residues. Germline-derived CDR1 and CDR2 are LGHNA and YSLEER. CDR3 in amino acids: CASSQGINFDEQFL. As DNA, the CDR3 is TGCGCCAGCAGCCAAGGAATCAATTTCGACGAGCAGTTCCTC.

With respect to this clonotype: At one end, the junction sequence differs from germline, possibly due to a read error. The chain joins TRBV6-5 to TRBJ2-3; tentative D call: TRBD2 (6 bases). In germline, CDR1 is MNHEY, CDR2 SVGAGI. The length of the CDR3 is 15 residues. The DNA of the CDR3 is TGTGTCAGCGACCCAGGACTAACGGGAACAGATACGCAGTTTTTT. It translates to CVSDPGLTGTDTQFF.

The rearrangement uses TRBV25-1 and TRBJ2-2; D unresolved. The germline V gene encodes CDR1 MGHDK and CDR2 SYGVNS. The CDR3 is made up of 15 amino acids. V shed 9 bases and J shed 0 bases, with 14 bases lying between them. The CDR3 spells CASNGIGANTGELFF. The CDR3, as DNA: TGTGCCAGTAATGGAATTGGGGCGAACACCGGGGAGCTGTTTTTT.

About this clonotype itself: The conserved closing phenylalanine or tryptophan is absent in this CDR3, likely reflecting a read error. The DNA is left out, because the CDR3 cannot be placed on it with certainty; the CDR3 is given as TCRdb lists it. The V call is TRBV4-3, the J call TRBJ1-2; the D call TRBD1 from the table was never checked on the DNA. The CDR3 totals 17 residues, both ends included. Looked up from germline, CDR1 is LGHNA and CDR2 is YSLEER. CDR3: CASSQDYRQGADQWLHL.